The rows below give T cell receptor beta chains drawn from one sample of a study of low-dose radiotherapy and immunotherapy resistance in tumors. A single record per CDR3 protein comes from TCRdb applying MiXCR to the reads. Among some 100,000 distinct CDR3 sequences listed, around 21% were seen once. Sequences were derived from PBMCs, sampled after low-dose radiotherapy plus immunotherapy. Receptors originate from a male donor with prostate cancer. CDR3s include the opening cysteine and the closing phenylalanine or tryptophan. A D gene is named only where the DNA matches it firmly. Some rows mark clone size as missing; the rest say once, few, many or name a class of expanded clone.

many	TRBV9	TRBJ1-1	-	TGTGCCAGCAGCGTAGATGGCAGGTCCACTGAAGCTTTCTTT	CASSVDGRSTEAFF
many	TRBV7-2	TRBJ2-2	TRBD2	TGTGCCAGCAGCCGATCGGGACTAGCGGGAACCACCGGGGAGCTGTTTTTT	CASSRSGLAGTTGELFF
many	TRBV11-3	TRBJ1-6	-	TGTGCCAGCAGCTTAGGGGGATCTGCACCCCTCCACTTT	CASSLGGSAPLHF
-	TRBV5-6	TRBJ1-1	-	TGTGCCAGCAGCTTGGTTACGCGGGGGATGAACACTGAAGCTTTCTTT	CASSLVTRGMNTEAFF
many	TRBV7-6	TRBJ2-2	TRBD1	TGTGCCAGCAGCTTCCGGGACAGGGGGCAGTACACCGGGGAGCTGTTTTTT	CASSFRDRGQYTGELFF
many	TRBV11-2	TRBJ2-1	-	TGTGCCAGCAGCCCTGGGAGCTGGGGGGCGGAAACCTACAATGAGCAGTTCTTC	CASSPGSWGAETYNEQFF
many	TRBV20-1	TRBJ1-4	-	TGCAGTGCCAAAAGGGGTGCAACTAATGAAAAACTGTTTTTT	CSAKRGATNEKLFF
-	TRBV7-2	TRBJ2-5	TRBD2	TGTGCCAGCAGCCCAAGAGCTAGCGGGGACCCCGGCGGGACCCAGTACTTC	CASSPRASGDPGGTQYF
many	TRBV18	TRBJ2-7	TRBD2	TGTGCCAGCTCACCACCCGTCGGACGGCGGGGGGCCCCCTACGAGCAGTACTTC	CASSPPVGRRGAPYEQYF
many	TRBV4-2	TRBJ1-4	-	TGTGCCAGCAGCCAAGATGCGGGGGGAATAACTAATGAAAAACTGTTTTTT	CASSQDAGGITNEKLFF
many	TRBV2	TRBJ1-5	-	TGTGCCAGCAGTGAACACCGACCCAATCAGCCCCAGCATTTT	CASSEHRPNQPQHF
many	TRBV14	TRBJ2-1	-	TGTGCCAGCAGCCAAAGAGGTGCGGGGGCCCGACCCAACAATGAGCAGTTCTTC	CASSQRGAGARPNNEQFF
many	TRBV4-2	TRBJ2-1	TRBD2	TGTGCCAGCAGCCAAGATCAAGGACTAGCGGGGAGGGAGCAGTTCTTC	CASSQDQGLAGREQFF
-	TRBV18	TRBJ2-5	TRBD1	TGTGCCAGCTCCCCGGGACAGATTCAGACCCAGTACTTC	CASSPGQIQTQYF
many	TRBV7-2	TRBJ1-2	-	TGTGCCAGCAGCCCCGGGATGGGGGGCTACACCTTC	CASSPGMGGYTF
many	TRBV30	TRBJ2-1	TRBD2	TGTGCCTGGACGGCGGGGGGGCCAGTCAATGAGCAGTTCTTC	CAWTAGGPVNEQFF
few	TRBV29-1	TRBJ2-5	-	TGCAGCGTTCCCAGGGGTCAGGAGACCCAGTACTTC	CSVPRGQETQYF
many	TRBV7-3	TRBJ2-1	TRBD2	TGTGCCAGCAGCTTAATGGGTAGCGGGGGGGCCGATGAGCAGTTCTTC	CASSLMGSGGADEQFF
many	TRBV6-9	TRBJ2-3	TRBD2	TGTGCCAGCAGCCCTCCGGGACTAGCGACCCGAAAAGACACAGATACGCAGTATTTT	CASSPPGLATRKDTDTQYF
many	TRBV12-3/TRBV12-4	TRBJ2-2	-	TGTGCCAGCAGTTTAGACCAAAGTCTGTTTTTT	CASSLDQSLFF
-	TRBV11-2	TRBJ1-5	TRBD1	TGTGCCAGCAGCTTAGCGGGACAGCGGAATCAGCCCCAGCATTTT	CASSLAGQRNQPQHF
many	TRBV19	TRBJ1-2	TRBD1	TGTGCCAGTAGTGCTCGACAGGGGCCCACTAACTATGGCTACACCTTC	CASSARQGPTNYGYTF
many	TRBV20-1	TRBJ2-5	TRBD2	TGCAGTTTGGAGGGACTAGCGGGGAAGACCCAGTACTTC	CSLEGLAGKTQYF
many	TRBV10-1	TRBJ2-3	TRBD2	TGCGCCAGCAGTGAGTCGGGGACTATCGAAGCAACAGATACGCAGTATTTT	CASSESGTIEATDTQYF
many	TRBV4-1	TRBJ1-4	-	TGCGCCAGCGGCCGTTGGCGTAATGAAAAACTGTTTTTT	CASGRWRNEKLFF
many	TRBV21-1	TRBJ2-7	-	TGTGCCAGCAGGGCCGGGACAGGGGACGAGCAGTACTTC	CASRAGTGDEQYF
once	TRBV27	TRBJ2-3	TRBD1	TGTGCCACCCTGGACAGGGGCGGCACAGATACGCAGTATTTT	CATLDRGGTDTQYF
many	TRBV15	TRBJ1-1	-	TGTGCCACCAGCAGACCCCCAGGACCCACTGAAGCTTTCTTT	CATSRPPGPTEAFF
-	TRBV27	TRBJ2-1	-	TGTGCCAGCAGTTTAGGTGGGGCAACCTACAATGAGCAGTTCTTC	CASSLGGATYNEQFF
many	TRBV19	TRBJ1-5	-	TGTGCCACTACGAACAGGGGCAATCAGCCCCAGCATTTT	CATTNRGNQPQHF
many	TRBV19	TRBJ1-5	TRBD1	TGTGCCAGTAGTGTGACAGGGGCGGATGGTCAGCCCCAGCATTTT	CASSVTGADGQPQHF
many	TRBV6-4	TRBJ2-3	TRBD2	TGTGTCAGCGGAGAGAGCGGGGGAGGCACAGATACGCAGTATTTT	CVSGESGGGTDTQYF
-	TRBV12-3/TRBV12-4	TRBJ2-2	TRBD2	TGTGCCAGCAGACCTCAAACTAGCGGGGGGAACACCGGGGAGCTGTTTTTT	CASRPQTSGGNTGELFF
many	TRBV20-1	TRBJ2-1	TRBD2	TGCAGTGCCCCAAGCGGGGGGCTCAGGGGCTACAATGAGCAGTTCTTC	CSAPSGGLRGYNEQFF
many	TRBV5-1	TRBJ2-7	-	TGCGCCAGCAGCCAGTCTGGGACGGCCACCTACGAGCAGTACTTC	CASSQSGTATYEQYF
many	TRBV7-9	TRBJ1-5	TRBD1	TGTGCCAGCAGCTTAGCGATGGGGACAGAGACGTTCAATCAGCCCCAGCATTTT	CASSLAMGTETFNQPQHF
-	TRBV25-1	TRBJ2-7	-	TGTGCCAGCAGTGATGGGGCCACCCGGGGCTACGAGCAGTACTTC	CASSDGATRGYEQYF
many	TRBV12-3/TRBV12-4	TRBJ1-1	-	TGTGCCAGCAGTAGGCGGAGGGAGACTGAAGCTTTCTTT	CASSRRRETEAFF
many	TRBV6-2/TRBV6-3	TRBJ2-7	-	TGTGCCAGCAGTCCCAGACTAGACCACGAGCAGTACTTC	CASSPRLDHEQYF
many	TRBV10-3	TRBJ2-7	TRBD1	TGTGCCATCAGTGAGGGGACAGGGTTCGACGAGCAGTACTTC	CAISEGTGFDEQYF
many	TRBV6-5	TRBJ1-2	-	TGTGCCAGCAGTTACTCGAGGTCGAGGGGCTACACCTTC	CASSYSRSRGYTF
many	TRBV11-1	TRBJ1-1	-	TGTGCCAGCAGCTCGACAGGCACCCTGAACACTGAAGCTTTCTTT	CASSSTGTLNTEAFF
many	TRBV7-2	TRBJ2-3	-	TGTGCCAGCAGCTTGGAACTCAGCACAGATACGCAGTATTTT	CASSLELSTDTQYF
-	TRBV6-2/TRBV6-3	TRBJ1-5	-	TGTGCCAGCAGTTACTCGAATACAGGACGCAATCAGCCCCAGCATTTT	CASSYSNTGRNQPQHF
many	TRBV3-1	TRBJ2-1	-	TGTGCCAGCAGCCATGCGAGGGAGCAGTTCTTC	CASSHAREQFF
many	TRBV29-1	TRBJ2-7	TRBD2	TGCAGCGCACAGGGGACTAGCGGGGAGGGCTACGAGCAGTACTTC	CSAQGTSGEGYEQYF
many	TRBV19	TRBJ2-2	TRBD1	TGTGCCAGTAGAACCCGCGGGACAGGGAACACCGGGGAGCTGTTTTTT	CASRTRGTGNTGELFF